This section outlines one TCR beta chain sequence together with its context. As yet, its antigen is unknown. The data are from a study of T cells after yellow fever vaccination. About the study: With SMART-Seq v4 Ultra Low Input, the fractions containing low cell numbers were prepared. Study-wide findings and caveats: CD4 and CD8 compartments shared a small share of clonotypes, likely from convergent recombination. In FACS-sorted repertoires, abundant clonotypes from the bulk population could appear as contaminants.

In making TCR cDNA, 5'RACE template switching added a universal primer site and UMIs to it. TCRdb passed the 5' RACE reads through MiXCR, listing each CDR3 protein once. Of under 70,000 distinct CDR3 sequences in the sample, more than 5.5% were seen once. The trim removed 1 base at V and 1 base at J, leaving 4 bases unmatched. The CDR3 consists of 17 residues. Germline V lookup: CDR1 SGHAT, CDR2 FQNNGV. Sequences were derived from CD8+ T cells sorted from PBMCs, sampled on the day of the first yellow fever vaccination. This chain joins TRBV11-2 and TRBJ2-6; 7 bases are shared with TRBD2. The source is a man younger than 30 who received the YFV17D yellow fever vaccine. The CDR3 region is CASSLGWGGSGANVLTF. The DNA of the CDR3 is TGTGCCAGCAGCTTAGGTTGGGGGGGGTCTGGGGCCAACGTCCTGACTTTC. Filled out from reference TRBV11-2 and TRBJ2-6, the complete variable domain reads EAGVAQSPRYKIIEKRQSVAFWCNPISGHATLYWYQQILGQGPKLLIQFQNNGVVDDSQLPKDRFSAERLKGVDSTLKIQPAKLEDSAVYLCASSLGWGGSGANVLTFGAGSRLTVL.